This T cell receptor beta chain was observed in a study of blood T cell repertoires in COVID-19. Study-wide context: Whether acute or convalescent, the COVID-19 samples came from the United States, Italy and Spain.

This clone was seen once. All exposed participants met a person with COVID-19 within 2 weeks before entering the study. Trimming took off 2 bases at V and 3 bases at J, with 10 bases between the two ends. CDR1 SGHTA and CDR2 FQGTGA come from the germline V gene. The CDR3 loop spans 14 amino acids. Measured with immunoSEQ multiplex PCR; TCRdb has only the in-frame clones, and not every one. Among about 320,000 clones listed, 85% to 95% were seen once. The V call is TRBV7-3, the J call TRBJ1-1; a possible D gene is TRBD1 (5 bases). The specimen sequenced was PBMCs or T cells enriched from blood (not recorded which). This clonotype was sampled from a woman under 40 who had been exposed to COVID-19. The CDR3, as DNA: TGTGCCAGCAGCTTAGGGGGGTCGTACACTGAAGCTTTCTTT. Translated: CASSLGGSYTEAFF.